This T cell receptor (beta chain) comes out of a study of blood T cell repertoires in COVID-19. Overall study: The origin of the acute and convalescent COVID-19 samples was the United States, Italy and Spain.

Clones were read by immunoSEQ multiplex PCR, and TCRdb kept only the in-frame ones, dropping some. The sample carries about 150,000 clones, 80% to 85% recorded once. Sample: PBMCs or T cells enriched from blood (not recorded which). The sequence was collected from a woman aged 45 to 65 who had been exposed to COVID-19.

The CDR3 region is CASRTGGERTEAFF. CDR3 in DNA: TGTGCCAGCAGGACGGGGGGGGAGAGGACTGAAGCTTTCTTT. The chain is built from TRBV2 and TRBJ1-1; D is perhaps TRBD1 (5 bases). Trimming stripped 6 bases from V and 5 bases from J, with 16 bases between. Germline V lookup: CDR1 SNHLY, CDR2 FYNNEI. The CDR3 length is 14 residues.